These 9 T cell receptor beta chains originate from one sample sequenced in a study of T cell repertoires in cytomegalovirus infection. Using its own MiXCR run on the reads, TCRdb lists one record per CDR3 protein. Of about 530,000 distinct CDR3 sequences in the sample, around a quarter were seen once. Sequenced material: PBMCs. These receptors were collected from a human donor in good health (CMV status not recorded). Some clones in this sample may be carry-over from other donors' samples.

This chain connects TRBV4-2 to TRBJ2-4; 7 bases are shared with TRBD2. V trimming: 0 bases; J trimming: 10 bases; junction bases outside the gene matches: 0. The V gene's germline CDR1 is LGHNA and CDR2 YNFKEQ. The length of the CDR3 is 12 residues. The CDR3 DNA reads as TGTGCCAGCAGCCAAGAGGGGGGGATTCAGTACTTC. As protein: CASSQEGGIQYF.

This clonotype has a count of ten or more. This sequence joins TRBV7-2 and TRBJ2-5; TRBD2 is a possible D gene (7 bases). Trimming cost V 4 bases and J 5 bases, with 20 bases left between them. The CDR3 runs 16 residues. Germline V gene sequence: CDR1 SGHTA, CDR2 FQGNSA. The CDR3 nucleotides are TGTGCCAGCAGCTGGGGCGGGGGCCTGGGCCAGGAGACCCAGTACTTC. Protein: CASSWGGGLGQETQYF.

This clonotype came up many times. The chain links TRBV7-2 to TRBJ2-7; 9 positions agree with TRBD2. CDR3 length equals 14 residues. Per germline, CDR1 SGHTA and CDR2 FQGNSA. The ends lost 4 bases at V and 2 bases at J; junction bases unmatched: 3. The CDR3 region is CASSSVAGAYEQYF. In DNA, the CDR3 is TGTGCCAGCAGCTCCGTAGCGGGAGCCTACGAGCAGTACTTC.

In its sample, this clonotype was seen a few times. The V and J genes are TRBV7-9 and TRBJ1-2; D gene ambiguous. CDR1 and CDR2 from the germline V gene are SEHNR and FQNEAQ (reference sequence). V gave up 4 bases and J gave up 7 bases, with 16 bases separating them. The CDR3 is made up of 14 amino acids. CDR3 nucleotides: TGTGCCAGCAGCTCCTACCAGACTCAAGGTGGCTACACCTTC. As protein: CASSSYQTQGGYTF.

The chain has TRBV19 and TRBJ1-5; tentative D call: TRBD1 (5 bases). Trimming removed 5 bases from V and 1 base from J, with 15 bases in between. Germline CDR1 reads LNHDA; CDR2 reads SQIVND (reference sequence). This CDR3 spans 16 amino acids. CDR3 protein: CASSSSGWTSNQPQHF. The CDR3 DNA is TGTGCCAGTAGTTCCTCAGGGTGGACAAGCAATCAGCCCCAGCATTTT.

The V call is TRBV24-1, the J call TRBJ2-1; 8 bases align to TRBD2. This CDR3 contains 16 residues. Looked up from germline, CDR1 is KGHDR and CDR2 is SFDVKD. V was pared by 3 bases and J by 6 bases, with 9 bases of the junction left unmatched. The CDR3 region is CATSDPGTSPVNEQFF. In DNA form, the CDR3 reads TGTGCCACCAGTGATCCCGGGACTAGTCCGGTCAATGAGCAGTTCTTC.

This clonotype was found a few times. The rearrangement joins TRBV7-2 to TRBJ2-7, with 8 positions matching TRBD2. The germline CDR1 and CDR2 sequences are SGHTA and FQGNSA. V dropped 1 base and J dropped 4; count of bases not matched to a gene: 12. The CDR3 consists of 17 residues. DNA of the CDR3: TGTGCCAGCAGCTTAGATGGTAGCGGGGCAATCCGATACGAGCAGTACGTC. This codes for CASSLDGSGAIRYEQYV.

The chain combines TRBV19 with TRBJ1-1; tentative D call: TRBD1 (6 bases). This CDR3 region has 15 residues. The V gene's germline CDR1 is LNHDA and CDR2 SQIVND (reference sequence). Trimming removed 5 bases at V and 0 bases at J, with 13 bases between. The CDR3 DNA sequence: TGTGCCAGTAGTTCCTGGACAGCTTTGAACACTGAAGCTTTCTTT. It translates to CASSSWTALNTEAFF.

This clonotype was recorded a few times. The V call is TRBV2, the J call TRBJ2-2; D is perhaps TRBD2 (6 bases). Germline-derived CDR1 and CDR2 are SNHLY and FYNNEI. This CDR3 region has 15 residues. V shed 6 bases and J shed 6 bases, with 17 bases lying between them. The CDR3 loop reads CASRRLVRSPGELFF. The CDR3 nucleotides read TGTGCCAGCAGGAGACTAGTAAGAAGCCCCGGGGAGCTGTTTTTT.